This T cell receptor beta chain was captured by sequencing in a study of technical replicates of blood from several donors. Sequenced by immunoSEQ multiplex PCR; TCRdb stores in-frame clones only, minus some. The sample has around 84,000 clones, 95% to 98% seen once. In this sample, this clone turned up a few times. V gave up 7 bases and J gave up 7 bases; unmatched junction bases: 17. The germline V gene has CDR1 SQVTM and CDR2 ANQGSEA. CDR3 length: 15 amino acids. This clonotype originated in a human donor in good health. The genes are TRBV29-1 and TRBJ1-2; 8 bases fit TRBD1. Sequencing was done on a sample of T cells isolated from PBMCs. CDR3 nucleotide sequence: TGCAGCGCGAACAGACAGGGGAGAGGGTTTGGTGGCTACACCTTC. Protein product: CSANRQGRGFGGYTF.